This T cell receptor beta chain originates from a study of blood T cells in healthy people across ages. Then a second PCR, running roughly 7 to 11 cycles, was carried out with a sample-barcoded 5' primer and a J-beta primer mix. TCRdb recomputed calls from the 5' RACE reads with MiXCR, one row per CDR3 protein. The sample carries 630,000 or so distinct CDR3 sequences, around 32% recorded once. About this clonotype itself: Its target is not known.

The CDR3 length is 14 residues. Germline values: CDR1 ENHRY, CDR2 SYGVKD. Trimming removed 3 bases at V and 3 bases at J, with 11 bases between. Findings and limits, study-wide: Observed TCR beta diversity showed a strong correlation with the percentage of naive T cells as measured by flow cytometry.

Sequenced: blood. This sequence was found in a woman older than 75 in good health. The chain uses TRBV10-3 and TRBJ1-1; D not resolved. The CDR3: CAISDGQTHTEAFF. CDR3 coding DNA: TGTGCCATCAGTGACGGGCAGACGCACACTGAAGCTTTCTTT.